Given below is one TCR beta chain in context. Treatment in this sample: oral pan-JAK inhibitor, 5-10 mg twice daily. In each case, RNA was isolated and then reverse transcribed into cDNA as the sequencing template. Only in-frame clones appear in the TCRdb table, and some are missing; sequencing was by immunoSEQ multiplex PCR. The sample includes some 100,000 clones, roughly 60% of them seen just once. Looked up from germline, CDR1 is LNHDA and CDR2 is SQIVND (reference sequence). J gave up 6 bases and V 7 bases, and 13 bases lay outside the gene matches. This CDR3 spans 15 amino acids. The data derive from a study of CD8+ T cells in alopecia areata.

The receptor comes from a human donor with alopecia areata. Sequenced material: CD8+ T cells sorted from blood, taken at approximately week 56, from a patient treated with tofacitinib. The gene calls are TRBV19 and TRBJ1-1, with 8 bases lining up with TRBD1. The CDR3 reads CASNRVRGLAAEAFF. CDR3 bases: TGTGCCAGTAATCGTGTCAGGGGGCTTGCTGCTGAAGCTTTCTTT.